The present T cell receptor beta chain was sequenced within a study of T-cell memory formation after mild COVID-19. For the study at large: Largely, TCR clusters stayed within a single donor. Study-wide findings and caveats: Shrinking CD4+ clones resided mostly in CM and EM, and CD8+ ones in EMRA. The study detected some responding clones in pre-infection memory, suggesting cross-reactive memory joined.

Of note for this clonotype: Its antigen is unidentified.

MiXCR was run by TCRdb on the 5' RACE reads, yielding one entry per CDR3 protein. Of hundreds of thousands of distinct CDR3 sequences in the sample, approximately 16% were seen once. This CDR3 has 14 residues. Germline lookup yields CDR1 MGHRA and CDR2 YSYEKL. V lost 4 bases to trimming and J lost 13 bases, with 19 bases between them. The chain joins TRBV4-1 to TRBJ1-4; a weak D match, TRBD1 (5 bases). The specimen sequenced was PBMCs or a T cell subset sorted from them (not recorded which). The TCR sequence derives from a young man who had mild COVID-19 (a few samples of this study predate the infection). Cell type and time point are not known. The CDR3 region is CASSPPVDPGLLFF. CDR3 nucleotides: TGCGCCAGCAGCCCCCCGGTGGACCCGGGACTACTGTTTTTT.